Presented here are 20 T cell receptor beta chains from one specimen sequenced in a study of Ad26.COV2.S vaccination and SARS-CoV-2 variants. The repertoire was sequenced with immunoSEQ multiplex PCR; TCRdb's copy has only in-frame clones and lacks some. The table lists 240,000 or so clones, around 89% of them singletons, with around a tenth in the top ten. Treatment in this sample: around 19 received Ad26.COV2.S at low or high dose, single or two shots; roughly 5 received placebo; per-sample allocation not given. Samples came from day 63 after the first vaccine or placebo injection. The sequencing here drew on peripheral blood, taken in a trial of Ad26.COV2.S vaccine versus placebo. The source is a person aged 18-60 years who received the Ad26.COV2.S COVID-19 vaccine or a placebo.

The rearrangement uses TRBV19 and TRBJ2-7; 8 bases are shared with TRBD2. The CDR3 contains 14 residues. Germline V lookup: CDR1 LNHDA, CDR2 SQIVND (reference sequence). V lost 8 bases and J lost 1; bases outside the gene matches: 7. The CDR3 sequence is CASAAPGGSYEQYF. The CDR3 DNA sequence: TGTGCCAGTGCTGCACCGGGGGGGTCCTACGAGCAGTACTTC.

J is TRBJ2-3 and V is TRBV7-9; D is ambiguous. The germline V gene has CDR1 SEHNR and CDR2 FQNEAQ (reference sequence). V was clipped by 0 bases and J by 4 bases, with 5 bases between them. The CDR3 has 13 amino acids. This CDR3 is CASSLASADTQYF. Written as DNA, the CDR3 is TGTGCCAGCAGCTTAGCTTCTGCAGATACGCAGTATTTT.

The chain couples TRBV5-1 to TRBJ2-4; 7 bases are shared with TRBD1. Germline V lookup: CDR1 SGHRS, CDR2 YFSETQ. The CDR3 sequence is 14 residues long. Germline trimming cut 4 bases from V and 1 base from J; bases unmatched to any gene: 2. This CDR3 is CASSQGVAKNIQYF. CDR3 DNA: TGCGCCAGCAGCCAGGGGGTTGCCAAAAACATTCAGTACTTC.

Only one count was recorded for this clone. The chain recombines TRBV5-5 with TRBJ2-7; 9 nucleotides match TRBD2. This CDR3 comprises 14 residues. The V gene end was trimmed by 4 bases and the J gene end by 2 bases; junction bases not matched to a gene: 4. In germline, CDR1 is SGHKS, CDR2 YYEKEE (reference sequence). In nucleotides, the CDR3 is TGTGCCAGCAGCGCGCTAGCGGGGCCCTACGAGCAGTACTTC. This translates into CASSALAGPYEQYF.

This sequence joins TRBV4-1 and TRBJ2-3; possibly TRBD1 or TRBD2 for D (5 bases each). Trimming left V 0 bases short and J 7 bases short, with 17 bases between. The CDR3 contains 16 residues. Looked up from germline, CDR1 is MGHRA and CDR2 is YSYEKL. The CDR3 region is CASSQDLGTSANTQYF. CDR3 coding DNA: TGCGCCAGCAGCCAAGACTTAGGGACCAGTGCAAATACGCAGTATTTT.

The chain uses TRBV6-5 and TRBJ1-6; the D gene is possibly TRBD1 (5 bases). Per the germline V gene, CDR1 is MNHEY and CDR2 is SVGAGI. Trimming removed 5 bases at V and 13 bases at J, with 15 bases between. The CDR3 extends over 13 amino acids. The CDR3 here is CASSLLSREPLHF. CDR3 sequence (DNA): TGTGCCAGCAGTCTCCTCTCCAGGGAGCCCCTCCACTTT.

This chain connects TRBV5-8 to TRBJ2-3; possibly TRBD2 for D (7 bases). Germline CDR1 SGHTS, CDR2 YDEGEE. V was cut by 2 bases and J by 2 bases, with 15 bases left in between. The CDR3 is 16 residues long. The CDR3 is CASSFQGGGNTDTQYF. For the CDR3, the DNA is TGTGCCAGCAGCTTCCAAGGGGGGGGTAACACAGATACGCAGTATTTT. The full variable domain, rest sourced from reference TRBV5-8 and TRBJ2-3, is EAGVTQSPTHLIKTRGQQATLRCSPISGHTSVYWYQQALGLGLQFLLWYDEGEERNRGNFPPRFSGRQFPNYSSELNVNALELEDSALYLCASSFQGGGNTDTQYFGPGTRLTVL.

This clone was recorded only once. The CDR3 DNA is TGTGCCAGCAGCGGACCGGGACTAGAGACCCAGTACTTC. This gives the protein CASSGPGLETQYF. The chain carries TRBV5-4 and TRBJ2-5; the D gene is possibly TRBD2 (6 bases). V gave up 4 bases and J gave up 4 bases, with 11 bases separating them. The CDR3 loop spans 13 amino acids. Looked up from germline, CDR1 is SGHNT and CDR2 is YYREEE (reference sequence).

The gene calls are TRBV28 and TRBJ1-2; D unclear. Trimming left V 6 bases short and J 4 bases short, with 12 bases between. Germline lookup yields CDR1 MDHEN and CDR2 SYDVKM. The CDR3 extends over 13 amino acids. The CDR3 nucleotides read TGTGCCAGCAGCCCTTTCGGGAGCTATGGCTACACCTTC. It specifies CASSPFGSYGYTF.

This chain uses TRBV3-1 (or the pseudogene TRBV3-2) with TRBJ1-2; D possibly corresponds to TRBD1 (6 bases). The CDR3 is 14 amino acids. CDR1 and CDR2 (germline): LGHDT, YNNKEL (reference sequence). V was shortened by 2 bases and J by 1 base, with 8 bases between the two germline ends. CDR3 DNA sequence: TGTGCCAGCAGCCAAAGGACAGTTAACTATGGCTACACCTTC. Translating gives CASSQRTVNYGYTF.

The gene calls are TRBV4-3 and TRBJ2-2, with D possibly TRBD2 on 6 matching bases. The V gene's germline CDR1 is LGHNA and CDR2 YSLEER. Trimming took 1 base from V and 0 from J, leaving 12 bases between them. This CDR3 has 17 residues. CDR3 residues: CASSQGSGLTNTGELFF. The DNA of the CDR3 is TGCGCCAGCAGCCAAGGGTCCGGACTAACGAACACCGGGGAGCTGTTTTTT.

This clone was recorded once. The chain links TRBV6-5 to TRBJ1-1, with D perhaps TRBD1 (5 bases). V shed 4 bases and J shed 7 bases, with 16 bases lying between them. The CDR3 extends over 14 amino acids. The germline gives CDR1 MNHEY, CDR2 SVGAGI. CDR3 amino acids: CASSWGRGYLEAFF. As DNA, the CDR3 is TGTGCCAGCAGTTGGGGTCGGGGCTACCTTGAAGCTTTCTTT.

CDR3 residues: CASSQDRFRQETQYF. For the CDR3, the DNA is TGCGCCAGCAGCCAAGACCGGTTCCGGCAAGAGACCCAGTACTTC. This chain uses TRBV4-3 with TRBJ2-5; D not resolved. V gave up 0 bases and J gave up 2 bases, with 10 bases separating them. The CDR3 totals 15 residues. The germline V gene has CDR1 LGHNA and CDR2 YSLEER.

The CDR3 nucleotides read TGTGCCAGCAGCCGGCCGAGGGGACTAGCGGGAGGGCCCCGCGAGCAGTACTTC. Protein sequence: CASSRPRGLAGGPREQYF. The chain carries TRBV13 and TRBJ2-7; 16 bases are shared with TRBD2. Germline V lookup: CDR1 PRHDT, CDR2 FYEKMQ (reference sequence). The CDR3 has 18 amino acids. Unmatched junction bases numbered 13, after V lost 5 bases and J lost 6 bases.

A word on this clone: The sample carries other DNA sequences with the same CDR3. This CDR3 is CASSALGGNTEAFF. CDR3 nucleotides: TGTGCCAGCAGTGCCCTTGGGGGGAACACTGAAGCTTTCTTT. The V call is TRBV6-4, the J call TRBJ1-1; a possible D gene is TRBD1 (5 bases). The germline V gene has CDR1 MRHNA and CDR2 SNTAGT. V lost 4 bases and J 1 base, leaving 10 bases between the germline ends. The CDR3 is made up of 14 amino acids.

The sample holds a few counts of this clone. The chain's CDR3 is CASSLGNYGYTF. As DNA, the CDR3 is TGTGCCAGCAGTTTAGGGAACTATGGCTACACCTTC. The genes are TRBV28 and TRBJ1-2; D is unresolved. Trimming shortened V by 2 bases and J by 2 bases, and 3 bases separated the two germline ends. The CDR3 totals 12 residues. Germline loops: CDR1 MDHEN, CDR2 SYDVKM.

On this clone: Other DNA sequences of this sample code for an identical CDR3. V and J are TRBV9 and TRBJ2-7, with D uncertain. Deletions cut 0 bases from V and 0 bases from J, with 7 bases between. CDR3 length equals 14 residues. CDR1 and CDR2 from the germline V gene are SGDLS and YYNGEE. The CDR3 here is CASSVGGSSYEQYF. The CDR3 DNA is TGTGCCAGCAGCGTAGGGGGTAGCTCCTACGAGCAGTACTTC.

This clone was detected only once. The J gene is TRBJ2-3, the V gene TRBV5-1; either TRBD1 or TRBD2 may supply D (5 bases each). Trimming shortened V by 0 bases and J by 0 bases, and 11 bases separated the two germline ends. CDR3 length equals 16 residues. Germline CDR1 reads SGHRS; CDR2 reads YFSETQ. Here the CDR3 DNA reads TGCGCCAGCAGCTTGGGGGACGGACGGAGCACAGATACGCAGTATTTT. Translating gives CASSLGDGRSTDTQYF.

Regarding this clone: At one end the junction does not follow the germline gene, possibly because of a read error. CDR3 protein: CGGRPGTGNTIYF. CDR3 DNA sequence: TGCGGGGGTCGGCCAGGGACTGGAAACACCATATATTTT. The chain links TRBV28 to TRBJ1-3, with D perhaps TRBD1 (5 bases). The CDR3 extends over 13 amino acids. Germline V gives CDR1 MDHEN, CDR2 SYDVKM.

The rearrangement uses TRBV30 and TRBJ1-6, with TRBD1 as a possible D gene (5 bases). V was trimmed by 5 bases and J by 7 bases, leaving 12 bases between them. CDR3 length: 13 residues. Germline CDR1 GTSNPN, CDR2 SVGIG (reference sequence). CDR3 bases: TGTGCCTGGGGGGGTACGAGGAATTCACCCCTCCACTTT. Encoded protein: CAWGGTRNSPLHF.